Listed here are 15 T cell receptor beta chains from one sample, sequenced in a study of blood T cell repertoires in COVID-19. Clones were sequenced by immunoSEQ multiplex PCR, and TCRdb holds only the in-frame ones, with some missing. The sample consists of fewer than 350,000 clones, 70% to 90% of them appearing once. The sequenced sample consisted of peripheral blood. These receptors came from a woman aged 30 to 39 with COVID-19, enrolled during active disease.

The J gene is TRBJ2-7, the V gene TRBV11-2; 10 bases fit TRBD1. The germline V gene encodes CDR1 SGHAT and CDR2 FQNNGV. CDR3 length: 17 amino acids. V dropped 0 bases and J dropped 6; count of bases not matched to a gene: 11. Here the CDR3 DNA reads TGTGCCAGCAGCTTAGATCCCCCCGGGACAGGGGCTTTCGAGCAGTACTTC. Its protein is CASSLDPPGTGAFEQYF.

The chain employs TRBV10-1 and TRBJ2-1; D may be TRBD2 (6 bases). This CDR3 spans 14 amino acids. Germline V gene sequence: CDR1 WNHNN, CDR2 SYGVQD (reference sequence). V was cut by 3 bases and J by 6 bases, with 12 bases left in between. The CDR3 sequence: CASSEHGTGNEQFF. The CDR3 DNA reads TGCGCCAGCAGTGAACATGGGACTGGCAATGAGCAGTTCTTC.

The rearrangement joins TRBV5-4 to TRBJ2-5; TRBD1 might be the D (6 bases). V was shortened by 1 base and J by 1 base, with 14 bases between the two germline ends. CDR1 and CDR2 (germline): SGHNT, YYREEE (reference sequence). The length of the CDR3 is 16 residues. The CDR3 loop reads CASSLRQGLIQETQYF. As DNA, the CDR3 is TGTGCCAGCAGCTTGAGGCAGGGGTTGATCCAAGAGACCCAGTACTTC.

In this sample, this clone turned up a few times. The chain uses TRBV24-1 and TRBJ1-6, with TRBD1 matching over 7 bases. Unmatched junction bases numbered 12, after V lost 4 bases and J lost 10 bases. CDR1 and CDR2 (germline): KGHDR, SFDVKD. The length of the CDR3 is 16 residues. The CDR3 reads CATSDQAGTEPSPLHF. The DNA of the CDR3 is TGTGCCACCAGTGACCAAGCCGGGACAGAACCGTCACCCCTCCACTTT.

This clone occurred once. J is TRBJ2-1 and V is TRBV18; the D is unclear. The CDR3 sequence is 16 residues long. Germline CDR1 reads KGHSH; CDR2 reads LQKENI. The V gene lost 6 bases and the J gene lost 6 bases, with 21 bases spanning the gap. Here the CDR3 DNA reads TGTGCCAGCTCCCTTACGACCCAGCCCCCTAGCAATGAGCAGTTCTTC. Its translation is CASSLTTQPPSNEQFF. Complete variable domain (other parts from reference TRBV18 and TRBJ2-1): NAGVMQNPRHLVRRRGQEARLRCSPMKGHSHVYWYRQLPEEGLKFMVYLQKENIIDESGMPKERFSAEFPKEGPSILRIQQVVRGDSAAYFCASSLTTQPPSNEQFFGPGTRLTVL.

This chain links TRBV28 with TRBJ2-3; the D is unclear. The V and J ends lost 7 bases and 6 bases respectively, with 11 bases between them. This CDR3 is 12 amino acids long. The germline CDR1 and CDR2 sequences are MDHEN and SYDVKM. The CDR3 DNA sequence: TGTGCCAGCACCCACTATGGGGATACGCAGTATTTT. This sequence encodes CASTHYGDTQYF.

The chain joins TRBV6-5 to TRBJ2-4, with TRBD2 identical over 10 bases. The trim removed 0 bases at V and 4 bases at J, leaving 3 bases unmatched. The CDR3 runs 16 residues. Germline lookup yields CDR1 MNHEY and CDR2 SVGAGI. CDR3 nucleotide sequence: TGTGCCAGCAGTTACTCGAAACTAGCGGGAAAAAACATTCAGTACTTC. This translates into CASSYSKLAGKNIQYF.

The CDR3: CAGSRGGPYEQYF. CDR3 in DNA: TGTGCCGGGTCAAGGGGGGGGCCCTACGAGCAGTACTTC. The J gene is TRBJ2-7, the V gene TRBV6-5; D may be TRBD2 (7 bases). Germline V gives CDR1 MNHEY, CDR2 SVGAGI. V gave up 11 bases and J gave up 2 bases, with 16 bases separating them. The CDR3 has 13 amino acids.

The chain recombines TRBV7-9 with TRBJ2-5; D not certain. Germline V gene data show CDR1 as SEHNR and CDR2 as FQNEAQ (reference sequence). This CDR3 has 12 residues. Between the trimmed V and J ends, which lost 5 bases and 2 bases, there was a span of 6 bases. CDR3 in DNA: TGTGCCAGCAGCCTACAGCAAGAGACCCAGTACTTC. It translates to CASSLQQETQYF.

CDR3 region: CASSLRRTDYEQYF. CDR3 DNA: TGTGCCAGCAGCTTAAGAAGAACAGACTACGAGCAGTACTTC. The chain combines TRBV7-9 with TRBJ2-7, with D hard to call. The CDR3 extends over 14 amino acids. Per germline, CDR1 SEHNR and CDR2 FQNEAQ (reference sequence). V lost 2 bases and J 3 bases, leaving 11 bases between the germline ends.

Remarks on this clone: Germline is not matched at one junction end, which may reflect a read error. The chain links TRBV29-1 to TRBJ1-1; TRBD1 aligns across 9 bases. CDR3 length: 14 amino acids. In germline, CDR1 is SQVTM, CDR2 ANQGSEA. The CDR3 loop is CSAERTGENTEAFF. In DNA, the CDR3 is TGCAGCGCTGAACGGACAGGGGAGAACACTGAAGCTTTCTTT.

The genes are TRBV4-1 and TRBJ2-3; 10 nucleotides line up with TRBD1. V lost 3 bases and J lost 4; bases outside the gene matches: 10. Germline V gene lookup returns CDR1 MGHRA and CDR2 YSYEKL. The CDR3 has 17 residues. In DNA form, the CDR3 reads TGCGCCAGCAGCCACGCCCCGGGACAGGGGCACCCAGATACGCAGTATTTT. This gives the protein CASSHAPGQGHPDTQYF.

The CDR3 reads CASSPTGTLNTEAFF. In nucleotides, the CDR3 is TGTGCCAGTAGTCCGACAGGGACGCTGAACACTGAAGCTTTCTTT. V is TRBV19 and J is TRBJ1-1; 7 bases line up with TRBD1. V shed 5 bases and J 0 bases; nucleotides not matched to a gene: 6. This CDR3 is 15 amino acids long. CDR1 is LNHDA and CDR2 is SQIVND in the germline V gene (reference sequence).

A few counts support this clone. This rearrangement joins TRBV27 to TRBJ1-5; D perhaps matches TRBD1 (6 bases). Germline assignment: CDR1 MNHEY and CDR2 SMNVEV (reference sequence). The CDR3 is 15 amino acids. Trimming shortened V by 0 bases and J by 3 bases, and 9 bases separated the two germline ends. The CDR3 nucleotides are TGTGCCAGCAGTTTATCGTGGGACACCAATCAGCCCCAGCATTTT. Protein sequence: CASSLSWDTNQPQHF.

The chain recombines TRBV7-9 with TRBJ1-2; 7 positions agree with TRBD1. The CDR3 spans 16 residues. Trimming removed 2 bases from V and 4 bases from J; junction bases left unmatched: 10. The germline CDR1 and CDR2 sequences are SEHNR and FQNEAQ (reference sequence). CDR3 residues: CASSLTRDRVVYGYTF. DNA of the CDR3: TGTGCCAGCAGCTTAACTCGAGACAGGGTCGTCTATGGCTACACCTTC.